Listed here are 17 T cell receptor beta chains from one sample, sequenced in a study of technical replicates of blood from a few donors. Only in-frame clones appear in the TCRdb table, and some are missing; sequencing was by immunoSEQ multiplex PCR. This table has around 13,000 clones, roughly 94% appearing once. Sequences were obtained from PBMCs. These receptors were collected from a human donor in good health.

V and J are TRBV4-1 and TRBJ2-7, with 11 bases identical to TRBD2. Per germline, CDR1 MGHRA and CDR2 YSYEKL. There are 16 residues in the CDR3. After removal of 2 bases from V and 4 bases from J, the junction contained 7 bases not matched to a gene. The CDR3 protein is CASSQLTSGDPYEQYF. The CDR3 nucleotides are TGCGCCAGCAGCCAACTGACTAGCGGGGACCCGTACGAGCAGTACTTC.

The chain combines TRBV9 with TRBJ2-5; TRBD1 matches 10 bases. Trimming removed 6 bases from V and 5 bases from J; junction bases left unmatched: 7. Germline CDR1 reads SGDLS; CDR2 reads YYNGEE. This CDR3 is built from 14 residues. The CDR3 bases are TGTGCCAGCACAAGACAGGGGGCTTGGGAGACCCAGTACTTC. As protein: CASTRQGAWETQYF.

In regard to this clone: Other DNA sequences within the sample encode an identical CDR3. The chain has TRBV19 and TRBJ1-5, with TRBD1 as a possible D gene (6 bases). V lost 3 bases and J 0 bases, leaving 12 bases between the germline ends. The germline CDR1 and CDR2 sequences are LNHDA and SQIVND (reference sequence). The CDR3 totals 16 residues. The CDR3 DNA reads TGTGCCAGTAGTATCCTTGGACAGTATAGCAATCAGCCCCAGCATTTT. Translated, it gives CASSILGQYSNQPQHF.

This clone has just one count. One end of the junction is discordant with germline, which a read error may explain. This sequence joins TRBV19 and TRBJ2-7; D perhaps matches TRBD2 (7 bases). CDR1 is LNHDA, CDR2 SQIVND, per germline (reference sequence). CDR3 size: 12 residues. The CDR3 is CASSPEGGAARF. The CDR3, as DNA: TGTGCCAGTAGCCCCGAGGGGGGGGCAGCCCGCTTC. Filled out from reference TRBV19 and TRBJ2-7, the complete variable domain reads DGGITQSPKYLFRKEGQNVTLSCEQNLNHDAMYWYRQDPGQGLRLIYYSQIVNDFQKGDIAEGYSVSREKKESFPLTVTSAQKNPTAFYLCASSPEGGAARFGPGTRLTVT.

This chain's CDR3 is CASRPRDRGLAGANVLTF. The CDR3 region has the DNA TGTGCCAGCAGGCCCCGGGACAGGGGGCTCGCTGGGGCCAACGTCCTGACTTTC. V is TRBV5-6 and J is TRBJ2-6, with TRBD1 identical over 12 bases. V was clipped by 5 bases and J by 2 bases; unmatched bases: 8. The CDR3 sequence is 18 residues long. In germline, CDR1 is SGHDT, CDR2 YYEEEE.

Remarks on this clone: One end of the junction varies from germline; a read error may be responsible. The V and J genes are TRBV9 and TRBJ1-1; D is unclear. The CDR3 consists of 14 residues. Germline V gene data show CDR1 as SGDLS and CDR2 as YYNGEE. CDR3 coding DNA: TGTGCCAGCAGCGTCCTGAGTTCGAACTCTGAAGCTTTCTTT. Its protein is CASSVLSSNSEAFF. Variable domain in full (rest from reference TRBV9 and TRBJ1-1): DSGVTQTPKHLITATGQRVTLRCSPRSGDLSVYWYQQSLDQGLQFLIQYYNGEERAKGNILERFSAQQFPDLHSELNLSSLELGDSALYFCASSVLSSNSEAFFGQGTRLTVV.

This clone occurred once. DNA for the CDR3: TGCAGCGTTGAATTCGGGGTTAAAAGCACAGATACGCAGTATTTT. This sequence encodes CSVEFGVKSTDTQYF. The rearrangement uses TRBV29-1 and TRBJ2-3, with D possibly TRBD2 on 5 matching bases. Trimming shortened V by 2 bases and J by 0 bases, and 12 bases separated the two germline ends. The CDR3 is 15 residues long. Germline loops: CDR1 SQVTM, CDR2 ANQGSEA.

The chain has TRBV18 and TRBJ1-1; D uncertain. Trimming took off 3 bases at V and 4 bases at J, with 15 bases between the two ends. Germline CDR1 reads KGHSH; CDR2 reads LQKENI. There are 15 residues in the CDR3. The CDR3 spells CASSPQPGRRTEAFF. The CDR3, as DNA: TGTGCCAGCTCACCGCAACCGGGGAGGCGCACTGAAGCTTTCTTT.

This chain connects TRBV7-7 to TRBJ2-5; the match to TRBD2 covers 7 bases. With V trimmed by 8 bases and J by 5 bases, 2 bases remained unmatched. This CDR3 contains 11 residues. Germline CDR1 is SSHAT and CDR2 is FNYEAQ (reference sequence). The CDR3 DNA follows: TGTGCCAGCGGGGAGGGGGAGACCCAGTACTTC. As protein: CASGEGETQYF.

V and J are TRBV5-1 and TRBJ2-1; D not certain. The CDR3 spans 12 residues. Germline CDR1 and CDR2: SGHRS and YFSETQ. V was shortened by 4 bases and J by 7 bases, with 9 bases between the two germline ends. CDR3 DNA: TGCGCCAGCAGCCGAGTGCTGAATGAGCAGTTCTTC. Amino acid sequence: CASSRVLNEQFF.

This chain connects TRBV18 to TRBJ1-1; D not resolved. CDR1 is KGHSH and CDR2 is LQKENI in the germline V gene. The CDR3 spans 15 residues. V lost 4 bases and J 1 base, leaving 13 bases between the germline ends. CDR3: CASSLLRVGNTEAFF. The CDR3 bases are TGTGCCAGCTCACTGCTCCGAGTTGGGAACACTGAAGCTTTCTTT.

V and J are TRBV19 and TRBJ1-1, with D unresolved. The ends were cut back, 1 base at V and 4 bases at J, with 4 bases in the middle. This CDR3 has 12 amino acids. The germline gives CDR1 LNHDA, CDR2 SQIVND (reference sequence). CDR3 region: CASSIASTEAFF. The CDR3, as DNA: TGTGCCAGTAGTATAGCGTCCACTGAAGCTTTCTTT.

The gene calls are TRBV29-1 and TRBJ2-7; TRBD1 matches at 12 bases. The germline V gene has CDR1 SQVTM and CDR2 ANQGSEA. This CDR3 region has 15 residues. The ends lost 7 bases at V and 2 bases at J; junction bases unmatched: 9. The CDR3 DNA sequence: TGCAGCGCCGGGACAGGGGGCTTCGGGACCTACGAGCAGTACTTC. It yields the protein CSAGTGGFGTYEQYF.

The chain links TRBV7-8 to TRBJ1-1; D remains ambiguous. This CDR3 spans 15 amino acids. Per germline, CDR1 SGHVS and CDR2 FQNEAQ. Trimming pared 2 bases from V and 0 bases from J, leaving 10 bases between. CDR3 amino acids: CASSLTSSVNTEAFF. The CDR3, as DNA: TGTGCCAGCAGCTTAACGTCCAGCGTGAACACTGAAGCTTTCTTT.

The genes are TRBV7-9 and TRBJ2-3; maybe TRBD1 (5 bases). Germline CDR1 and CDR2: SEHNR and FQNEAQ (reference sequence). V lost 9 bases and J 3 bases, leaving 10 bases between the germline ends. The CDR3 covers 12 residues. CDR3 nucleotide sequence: TGTGCCAGTTCAGGGCAGACAGATACGCAGTATTTT. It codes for CASSGQTDTQYF.

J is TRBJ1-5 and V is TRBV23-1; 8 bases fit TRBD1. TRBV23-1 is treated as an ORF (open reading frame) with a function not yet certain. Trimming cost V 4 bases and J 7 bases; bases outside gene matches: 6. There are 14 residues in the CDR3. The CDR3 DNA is TGCGCCAGCAGTCCTGACAGGGGCGGACAGCCCCAGCATTTT. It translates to CASSPDRGGQPQHF.

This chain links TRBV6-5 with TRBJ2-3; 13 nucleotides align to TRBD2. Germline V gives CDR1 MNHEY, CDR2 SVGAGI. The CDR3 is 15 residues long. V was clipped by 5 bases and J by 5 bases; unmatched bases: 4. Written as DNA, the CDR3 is TGTGCCAGCAGTCCGCGACTAGCGGGGGGAGATACGCAGTATTTT. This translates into CASSPRLAGGDTQYF.